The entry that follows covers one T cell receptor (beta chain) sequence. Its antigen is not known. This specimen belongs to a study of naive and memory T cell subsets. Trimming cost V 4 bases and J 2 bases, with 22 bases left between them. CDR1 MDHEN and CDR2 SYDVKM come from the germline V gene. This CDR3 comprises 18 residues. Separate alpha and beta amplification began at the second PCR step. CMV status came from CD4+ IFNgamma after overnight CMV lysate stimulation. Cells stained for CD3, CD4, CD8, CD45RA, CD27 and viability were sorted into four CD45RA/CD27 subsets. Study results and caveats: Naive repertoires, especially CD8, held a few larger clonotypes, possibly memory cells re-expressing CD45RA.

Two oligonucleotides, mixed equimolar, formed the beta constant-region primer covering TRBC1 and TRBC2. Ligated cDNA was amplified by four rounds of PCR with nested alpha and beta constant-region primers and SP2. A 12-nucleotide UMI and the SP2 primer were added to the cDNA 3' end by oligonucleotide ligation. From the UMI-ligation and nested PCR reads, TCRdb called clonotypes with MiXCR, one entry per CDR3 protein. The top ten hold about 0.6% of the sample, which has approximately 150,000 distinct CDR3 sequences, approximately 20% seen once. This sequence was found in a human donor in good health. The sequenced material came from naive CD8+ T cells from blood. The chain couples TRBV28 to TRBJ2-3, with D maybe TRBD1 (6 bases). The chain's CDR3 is CASSSSSDSATITDTQYF. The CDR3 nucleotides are TGTGCCAGCAGTTCCAGTTCGGACAGTGCCACGATCACAGATACGCAGTATTTT.